This T cell receptor (beta chain) was identified during a study of regulatory T cells in long-lasting Graves disease. Study observations and caveats: Lower TCR diversity characterized persistent Graves' patients relative to newly diagnosed patients.

The CDR3 sequence is 13 residues long. V was clipped by 2 bases and J by 1 base, with 6 bases between them. CDR1 DFQATT and CDR2 SNEGSKA come from the germline V gene (reference sequence). Time point noted: newly diagnosed GD, antithyroid drugs for less than 3 months. Construction of the TCR library relied on RNA isolated from PBMCs. Patients met American Thyroid Association criteria for Graves' disease. Recruitment took place at an endocrinology department in Xi'an, China. About this clonotype: What it binds is unknown.

The authors built TCR beta libraries using iRepertoire HTBI primers and Arm-PCR of CDR3 regions. One entry per CDR3 protein, called by TCRdb with MiXCR from the multiplex PCR reads. This table has under 700,000 distinct CDR3 sequences, roughly 16% appearing once. These records were also assigned to another study, of T cells in Graves' hyperthyroidism and ophthalmopathy. Per that study: Ophthalmopathy was distinguished from stable hyperthyroidism by 13 V-J signatures.

Sample: peripheral blood mononuclear cells (PBMCs), taken at new diagnosis, from a patient treated with antithyroid drugs. The chain has TRBV20-1 and TRBJ1-3; D is perhaps TRBD1 (5 bases). The sequence was collected from a woman between 40 and 65 years old with Graves disease. The CDR3 sequence is CSARRQSGNTIYF. The CDR3 DNA follows: TGCAGTGCTAGACGACAGTCTGGAAACACCATATATTTT.